These T cell receptor beta chains were read from a single sample in a study of blood T cell repertoires in COVID-19. The method was immunoSEQ multiplex PCR; TCRdb's version includes in-frame clones alone and lacks a portion of them. This sample has approximately 100,000 clones, with roughly 90% found just once. The sample taken for sequencing was peripheral blood. These receptors were taken from a human donor with acute or convalescent COVID-19. The donor label of this sample is uncertain. Both conserved end residues are part of each CDR3. Each record gives: D gene, V gene, clone size, J gene, CDR3 protein, CDR3 DNA. The D gene is left open where the match is weak. Size values are once, few and many counts, or a class for expanded clones, and some rows have none.

D: TRBD2; V: TRBV6-2/TRBV6-3; size: few; J: TRBJ2-4; CDR3: CASSQRGTSGSWGLGTAKNIQYF; DNA: TGTGCCAGCAGCCAGCGAGGGACTAGCGGGAGTTGGGGTCTAGGAACGGCCAAAAACATTCAGTACTTC
D: TRBD2; V: TRBV27; size: .; J: TRBJ2-1; CDR3: CASSLRAGGPNEQFF; DNA: TGTGCCAGCAGTTTACGGGCGGGGGGGCCCAATGAGCAGTTCTTC
D: .; V: TRBV30; size: .; J: TRBJ1-6; CDR3: CAWTQGNYNSPLHF; DNA: TGTGCCTGGACACAGGGCAATTATAATTCACCCCTCCACTTT
D: .; V: TRBV6-2/TRBV6-3; size: .; J: TRBJ1-2; CDR3: CASSYRQREPYGYTF; DNA: TGTGCCAGCAGTTATCGGCAGAGGGAGCCATATGGCTACACCTTC
D: .; V: TRBV3-1/TRBV3-2; size: .; J: TRBJ1-2; CDR3: CASSQAGGINYGYTF; DNA: TGTGCCAGCAGCCAAGCTGGCGGGATAAACTATGGCTACACCTTC
D: TRBD2; V: TRBV4-3; size: .; J: TRBJ2-7; CDR3: CASSQSASGRALSYEQYF; DNA: TGCGCCAGCAGCCAATCGGCTAGCGGGAGGGCCCTATCCTACGAGCAGTACTTC
D: TRBD1; V: TRBV3-1/TRBV3-2; size: few; J: TRBJ1-2; CDR3: CASSRLGQVDTF; DNA: TGTGCCAGCAGCCGATTGGGACAGGTCGACACCTTC
D: .; V: TRBV7-2; size: .; J: TRBJ2-1; CDR3: CASSPEGGGRRSGQFF; DNA: TGTGCCAGCAGCCCAGAGGGTGGGGGCCGGAGATCCGGGCAGTTCTTC
D: .; V: TRBV7-9; size: .; J: TRBJ1-3; CDR3: CASLPSSGNTIYF; DNA: TGTGCCAGCCTCCCTAGCTCTGGAAACACCATATATTTT
D: .; V: TRBV7-2; size: once; J: TRBJ2-1; CDR3: CASSLGPGSYNEQFF; DNA: TGTGCCAGCAGCTTAGGGCCAGGCTCCTACAATGAGCAGTTCTTC
D: .; V: TRBV2; size: once; J: TRBJ1-5; CDR3: CASSPGQIYQPQHF; DNA: TGTGCCAGCAGTCCCGGACAGATTTATCAGCCCCAGCATTTT
D: TRBD1; V: TRBV6-6; size: .; J: TRBJ1-4; CDR3: CASSFGQASGEKLFF; DNA: TGTGCCAGCAGCTTCGGACAGGCCTCGGGTGAAAAACTGTTTTTT
D: .; V: TRBV5-6; size: .; J: TRBJ2-6; CDR3: CASSLAGGFGANVLTF; DNA: TGTGCCAGCAGCTTGGCGGGGGGCTTTGGGGCCAACGTCCTGACTTTC
D: .; V: TRBV30; size: .; J: TRBJ2-1; CDR3: CAWSVGGILNEQFF; DNA: TGTGCCTGGAGTGTCGGCGGGATCCTCAATGAGCAGTTCTTC
D: .; V: TRBV14; size: .; J: TRBJ2-2; CDR3: CASSQDVKIPGKLFF; DNA: TGTGCCAGCAGCCAAGATGTAAAGATCCCGGGGAAGCTGTTTTTT
D: .; V: TRBV18; size: .; J: TRBJ1-1; CDR3: CASSPQTAREAFF; DNA: TGTGCCAGCTCACCACAAACAGCGAGGGAGGCTTTCTTT
D: TRBD1; V: TRBV28; size: .; J: TRBJ1-2; CDR3: CASRPGQGDYGYTF; DNA: TGTGCCAGCAGGCCGGGACAGGGAGACTATGGCTACACCTTC
D: TRBD1; V: TRBV5-1; size: .; J: TRBJ1-1; CDR3: CASSWTGENTEAFF; DNA: TGCGCCAGCAGCTGGACAGGGGAGAACACTGAAGCTTTCTTT
D: .; V: TRBV3-1/TRBV3-2; size: .; J: TRBJ2-7; CDR3: CASSQGGEQYF; DNA: TGTGCCAGCAGCCAAGGAGGTGAGCAGTACTTC
D: .; V: TRBV18; size: .; J: TRBJ2-3; CDR3: CASSPVTGTDTQYF; DNA: TGTGCCAGCTCACCAGTGACAGGCACAGATACGCAGTATTTT
D: .; V: TRBV4-1; size: once; J: TRBJ2-1; CDR3: CASSRARGGKFF; DNA: TGCGCCAGCAGCCGGGCGAGGGGGGGGAAGTTCTTC
D: .; V: TRBV28; size: .; J: TRBJ1-1; CDR3: CASSNREIGTEAFF; DNA: TGTGCCAGCAGTAACAGGGAGATCGGGACTGAAGCTTTCTTT
D: .; V: TRBV19; size: .; J: TRBJ2-6; CDR3: CASTHLDRVSGANVLTF; DNA: TGTGCCAGCACCCACCTGGACAGAGTCTCTGGGGCCAACGTCCTGACTTTC
D: TRBD2; V: TRBV6-5; size: once; J: TRBJ2-7; CDR3: CASSYSGGASYEQYF; DNA: TGTGCCAGCAGTTATAGCGGGGGCGCGTCCTACGAGCAGTACTTC
D: .; V: TRBV5-4; size: .; J: TRBJ1-4; CDR3: CASSLRGSTNEKLFF; DNA: TGTGCCAGCAGCTTGAGGGGTTCGACTAATGAAAAACTGTTTTTT